Included here is one T cell receptor beta chain sequence, with context. The antigen is unknown. The source of the sample is a study of PD-1 blockade in classical Hodgkin lymphoma. Study observations and caveats: Relative to healthy donors, newly diagnosed patients reportedly had lower baseline TCR diversity, which was reported as lower still in relapsed/refractory patients. Exclusion removed patients who began nivolumab under 1 year after ASCT.

CDR1 is MGHRA and CDR2 is YSYEKL in the germline V gene. Trimming took off 6 bases at V and 0 bases at J, with 11 bases between the two ends. CDR3 size: 14 residues. The table came from immunoSEQ multiplex PCR; TCRdb's copy has only in-frame clones and leaves some out. The sample holds about 22,000 clones, roughly 79% seen once. Every single patient, without exception, relapsed after autologous stem cell transplantation, and brentuximab vedotin exposure varied. This sequence joins TRBV4-1 and TRBJ1-1, with D tentatively TRBD1 (5 bases). The material sequenced was peripheral blood mononuclear cells (PBMCs), taken before the second cycle of nivolumab. The sequence was collected from a human donor with classical Hodgkin lymphoma. The CDR3 region is CASRNRFLNTEAFF. The CDR3 bases are TGCGCCAGCAGGAACAGGTTCTTGAACACTGAAGCTTTCTTT.